This paragraph reports one T cell receptor beta chain. Clones were sequenced by immunoSEQ multiplex PCR, and TCRdb holds only the in-frame ones, with some missing. The sample comprises tens of thousands of clones, 80% to 95% of which are singletons, and roughly 1% rests with the top ten. With V trimmed by 5 bases and J by 2 bases, 10 bases remained unmatched. Germline CDR1 is SGHAT and CDR2 is FQNNGV. The CDR3 is made up of 16 amino acids. The data are from a study of blood T cell repertoires in COVID-19. Study details: T cells, B-cell-depleted T cells, or PBMCs supplied cDNA or gDNA.

Material: peripheral blood. The receptor was derived from a woman between 50 and 59 years old in a cohort sampled during active COVID-19. The chain links TRBV11-2 to TRBJ2-3; TRBD2 matches at 7 bases. In nucleotides, the CDR3 is TGTGCCAGCAGCCTAAAGGCTAGCGGCTTCACAGATACGCAGTATTTT. Its protein product is CASSLKASGFTDTQYF.